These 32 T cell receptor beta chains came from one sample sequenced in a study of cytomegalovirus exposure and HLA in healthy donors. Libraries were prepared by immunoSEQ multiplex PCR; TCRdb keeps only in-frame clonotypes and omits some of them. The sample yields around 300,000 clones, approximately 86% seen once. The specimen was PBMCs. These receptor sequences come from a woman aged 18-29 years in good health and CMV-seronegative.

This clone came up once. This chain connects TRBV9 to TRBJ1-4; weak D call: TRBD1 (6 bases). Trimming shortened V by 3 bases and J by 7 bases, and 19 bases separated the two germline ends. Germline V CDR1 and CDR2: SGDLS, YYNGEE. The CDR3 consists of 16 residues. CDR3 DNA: TGTGCCAGCAGCGCGACCACAGGGAGGGTTGGTGAAAAACTGTTTTTT. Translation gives CASSATTGRVGEKLFF.

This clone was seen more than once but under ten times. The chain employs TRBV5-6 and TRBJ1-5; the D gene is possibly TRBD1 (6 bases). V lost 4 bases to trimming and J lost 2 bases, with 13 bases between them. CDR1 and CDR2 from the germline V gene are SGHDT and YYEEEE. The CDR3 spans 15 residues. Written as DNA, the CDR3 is TGTGCCAGCAGCACTACAGGGACCGGCAATCAGCCCCAGCATTTT. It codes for CASSTTGTGNQPQHF.

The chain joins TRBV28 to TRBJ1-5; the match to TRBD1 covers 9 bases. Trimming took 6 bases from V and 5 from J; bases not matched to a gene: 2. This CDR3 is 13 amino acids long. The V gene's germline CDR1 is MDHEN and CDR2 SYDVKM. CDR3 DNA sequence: TGTGCCAGCAGACGGACAGGGGATCAGCCCCAGCATTTT. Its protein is CASRRTGDQPQHF.

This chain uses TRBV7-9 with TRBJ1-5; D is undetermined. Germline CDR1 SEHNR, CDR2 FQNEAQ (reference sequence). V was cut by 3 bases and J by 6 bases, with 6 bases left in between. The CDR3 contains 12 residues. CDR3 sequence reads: CASSFEAQPQHF. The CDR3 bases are TGTGCCAGCAGCTTTGAGGCTCAGCCCCAGCATTTT.

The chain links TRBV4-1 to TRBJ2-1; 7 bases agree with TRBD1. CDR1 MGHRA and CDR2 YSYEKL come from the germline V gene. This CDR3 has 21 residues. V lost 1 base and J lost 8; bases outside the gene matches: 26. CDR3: CASSQGKSGRTDREKRDEQFF. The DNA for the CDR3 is TGCGCCAGCAGCCAAGGAAAGAGTGGTCGGACCGACAGGGAGAAACGGGATGAGCAGTTCTTC.

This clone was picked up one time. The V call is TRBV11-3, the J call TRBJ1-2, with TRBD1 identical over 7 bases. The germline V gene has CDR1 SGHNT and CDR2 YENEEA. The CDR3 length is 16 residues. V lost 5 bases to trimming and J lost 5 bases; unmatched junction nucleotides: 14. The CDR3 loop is CASSTSGETGDYGYTF. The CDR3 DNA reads TGTGCCAGCAGCACCAGTGGTGAAACAGGGGATTATGGCTACACCTTC.

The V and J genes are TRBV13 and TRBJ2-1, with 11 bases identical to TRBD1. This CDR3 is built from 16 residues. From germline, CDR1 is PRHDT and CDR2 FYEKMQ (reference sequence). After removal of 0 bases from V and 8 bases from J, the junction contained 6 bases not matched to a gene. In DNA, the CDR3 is TGTGCCAGCAGCTTAGGAGATGGGACAGGGGGATATGAGCAGTTCTTC. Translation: CASSLGDGTGGYEQFF.

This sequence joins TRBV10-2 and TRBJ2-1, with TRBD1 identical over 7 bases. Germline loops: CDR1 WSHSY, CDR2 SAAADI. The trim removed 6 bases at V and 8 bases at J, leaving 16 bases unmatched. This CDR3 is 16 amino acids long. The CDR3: CASSSGDSLGADEQFF. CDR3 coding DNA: TGCGCCAGCAGCTCAGGGGACAGTTTGGGCGCTGATGAGCAGTTCTTC.

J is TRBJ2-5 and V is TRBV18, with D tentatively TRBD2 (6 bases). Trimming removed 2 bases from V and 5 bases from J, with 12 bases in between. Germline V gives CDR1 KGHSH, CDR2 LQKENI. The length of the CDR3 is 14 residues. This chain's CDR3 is CASSPTGSRETQYF. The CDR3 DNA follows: TGTGCCAGCTCACCAACCGGGAGTAGGGAGACCCAGTACTTC.

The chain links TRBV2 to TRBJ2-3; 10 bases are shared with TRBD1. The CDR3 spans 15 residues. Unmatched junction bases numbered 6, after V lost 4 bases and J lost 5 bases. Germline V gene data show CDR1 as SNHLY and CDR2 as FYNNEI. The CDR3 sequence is CASSADRGQVDTQYF. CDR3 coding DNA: TGTGCCAGCAGTGCCGACAGGGGGCAGGTAGATACGCAGTATTTT.

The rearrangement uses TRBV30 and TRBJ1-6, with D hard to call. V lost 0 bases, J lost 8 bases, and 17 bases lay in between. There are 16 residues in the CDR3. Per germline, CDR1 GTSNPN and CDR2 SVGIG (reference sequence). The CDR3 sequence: CAWSVVAASADSPLHF. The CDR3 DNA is TGTGCCTGGAGTGTGGTTGCTGCCTCTGCAGATTCACCCCTCCACTTT.

The CDR3 DNA follows: TGTGCCAGCAAAAGATTCCTACATAGAGGAGATACGCAGTATTTT. It yields the protein CASKRFLHRGDTQYF. The chain uses TRBV2 and TRBJ2-3; D unclear. The CDR3 runs to 15 residues. Germline CDR1 reads SNHLY; CDR2 reads FYNNEI. Trimming cost V 7 bases and J 5 bases, with 19 bases left between them.

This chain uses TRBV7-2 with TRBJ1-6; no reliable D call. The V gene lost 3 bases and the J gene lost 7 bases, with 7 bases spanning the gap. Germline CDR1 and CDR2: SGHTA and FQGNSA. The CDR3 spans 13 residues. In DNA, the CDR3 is TGTGCCAGCAGCTTTTTCGGGAATTCACCCCTCCACTTT. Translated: CASSFFGNSPLHF.

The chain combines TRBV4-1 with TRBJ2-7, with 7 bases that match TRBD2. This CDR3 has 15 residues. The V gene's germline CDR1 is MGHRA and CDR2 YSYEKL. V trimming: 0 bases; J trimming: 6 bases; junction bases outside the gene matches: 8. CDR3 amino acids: CASSQDPLGGAEQYF. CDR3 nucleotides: TGCGCCAGCAGCCAAGATCCTTTGGGAGGGGCCGAGCAGTACTTC.

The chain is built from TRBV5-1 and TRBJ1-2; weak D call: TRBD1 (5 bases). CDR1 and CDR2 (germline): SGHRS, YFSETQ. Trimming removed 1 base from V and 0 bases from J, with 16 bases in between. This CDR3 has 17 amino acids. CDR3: CASSLFVGGGTNYGYTF. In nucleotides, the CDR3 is TGCGCCAGCAGCTTGTTCGTGGGGGGAGGAACTAACTATGGCTACACCTTC.

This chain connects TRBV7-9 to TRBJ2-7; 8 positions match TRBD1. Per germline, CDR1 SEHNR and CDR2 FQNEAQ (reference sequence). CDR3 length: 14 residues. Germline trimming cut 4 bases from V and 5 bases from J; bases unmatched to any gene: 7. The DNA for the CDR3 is TGTGCCAGCAGCTCACTCAGGGGGCGTCACGAGCAGTACTTC. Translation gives CASSSLRGRHEQYF.

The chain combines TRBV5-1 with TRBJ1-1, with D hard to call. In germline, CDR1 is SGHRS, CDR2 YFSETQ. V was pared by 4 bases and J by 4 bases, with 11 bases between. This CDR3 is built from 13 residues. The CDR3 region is CASSEPSSTEAFF. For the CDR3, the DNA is TGCGCCAGCAGCGAACCGTCGAGCACTGAAGCTTTCTTT. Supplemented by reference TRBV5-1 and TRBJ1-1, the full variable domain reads KAGVTQTPRYLIKTRGQQVTLSCSPISGHRSVSWYQQTPGQGLQFLFEYFSETQRNKGNFPGRFSGRQFSNSRSEMNVSTLELGDSALYLCASSEPSSTEAFFGQGTRLTVV.

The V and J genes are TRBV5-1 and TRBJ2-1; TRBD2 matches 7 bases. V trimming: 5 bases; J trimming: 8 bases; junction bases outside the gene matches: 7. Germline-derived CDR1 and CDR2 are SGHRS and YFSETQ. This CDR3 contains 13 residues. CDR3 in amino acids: CASRGEGMDEQFF. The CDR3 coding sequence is TGCGCCAGCAGGGGGGAGGGAATGGATGAGCAGTTCTTC.

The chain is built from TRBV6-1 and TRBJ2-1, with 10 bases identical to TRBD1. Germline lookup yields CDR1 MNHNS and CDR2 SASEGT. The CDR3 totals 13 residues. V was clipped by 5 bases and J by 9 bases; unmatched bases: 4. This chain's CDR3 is CASSLDRGGEQFF. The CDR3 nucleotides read TGTGCCAGCAGTCTGGACAGGGGGGGTGAGCAGTTCTTC.

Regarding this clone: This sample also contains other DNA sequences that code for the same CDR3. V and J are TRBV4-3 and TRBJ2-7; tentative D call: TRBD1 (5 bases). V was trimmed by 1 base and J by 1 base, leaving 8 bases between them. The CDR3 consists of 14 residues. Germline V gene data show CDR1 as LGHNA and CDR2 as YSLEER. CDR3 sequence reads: CASSQGQGSYEQYF. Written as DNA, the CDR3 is TGCGCCAGCAGCCAAGGGCAGGGATCCTACGAGCAGTACTTC.

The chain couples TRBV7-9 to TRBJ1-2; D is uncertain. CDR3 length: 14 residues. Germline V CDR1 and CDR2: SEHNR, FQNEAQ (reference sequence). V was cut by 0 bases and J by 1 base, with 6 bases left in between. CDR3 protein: CASSLAQVNYGYTF. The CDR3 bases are TGTGCCAGCAGCTTAGCGCAGGTTAACTATGGCTACACCTTC.

DNA for the CDR3: TGTGCCAGCAGCCCTGACACCTACACAGATACGCAGTATTTT. It encodes CASSPDTYTDTQYF. This chain joins TRBV11-3 and TRBJ2-3; D is unresolved. Per germline, CDR1 SGHNT and CDR2 YENEEA. The CDR3 extends over 14 amino acids. V lost 5 bases and J 2 bases, leaving 11 bases between the germline ends.

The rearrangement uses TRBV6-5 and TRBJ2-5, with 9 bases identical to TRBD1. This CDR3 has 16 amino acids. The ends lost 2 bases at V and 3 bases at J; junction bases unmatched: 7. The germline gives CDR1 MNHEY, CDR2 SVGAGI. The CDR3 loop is CASSYRLGTGKETQYF. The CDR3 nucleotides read TGTGCCAGCAGTTACAGGCTAGGGACAGGGAAAGAGACCCAGTACTTC.

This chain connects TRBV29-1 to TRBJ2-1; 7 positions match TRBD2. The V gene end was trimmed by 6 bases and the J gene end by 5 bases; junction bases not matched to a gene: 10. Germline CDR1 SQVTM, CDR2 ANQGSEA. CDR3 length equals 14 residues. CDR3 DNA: TGCAGCGTGGGGCGGGAGCCGGAGAACAATGAGCAGTTCTTC. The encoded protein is CSVGREPENNEQFF.

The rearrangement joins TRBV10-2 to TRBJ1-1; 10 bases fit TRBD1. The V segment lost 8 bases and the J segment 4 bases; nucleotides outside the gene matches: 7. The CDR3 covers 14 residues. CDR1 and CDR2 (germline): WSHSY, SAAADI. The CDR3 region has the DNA TGCGCCAGCCAAAGGGACAGGGGTAGCACTGAAGCTTTCTTT. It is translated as CASQRDRGSTEAFF.

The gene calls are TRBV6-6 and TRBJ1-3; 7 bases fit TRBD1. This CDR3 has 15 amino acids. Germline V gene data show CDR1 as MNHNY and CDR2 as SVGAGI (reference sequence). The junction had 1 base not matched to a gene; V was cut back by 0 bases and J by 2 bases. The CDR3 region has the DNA TGTGCCAGCAGTTACTCGGGGACAGCTGGAAACACCATATATTTT. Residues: CASSYSGTAGNTIYF.

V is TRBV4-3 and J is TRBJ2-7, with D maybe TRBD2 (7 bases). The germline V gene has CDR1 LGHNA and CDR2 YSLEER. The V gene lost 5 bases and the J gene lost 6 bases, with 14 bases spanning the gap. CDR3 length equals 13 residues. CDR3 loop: CASSKGGSGEQYF. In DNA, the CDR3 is TGCGCCAGCAGCAAGGGGGGGTCGGGCGAGCAGTACTTC.

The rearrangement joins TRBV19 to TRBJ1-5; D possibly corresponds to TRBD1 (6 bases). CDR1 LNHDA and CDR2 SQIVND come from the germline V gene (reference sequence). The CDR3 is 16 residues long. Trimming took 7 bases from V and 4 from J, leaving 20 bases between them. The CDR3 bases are TGTGCCAGTACCGAACAGGGCGTAGGCTTGAATCAGCCCCAGCATTTT. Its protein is CASTEQGVGLNQPQHF.

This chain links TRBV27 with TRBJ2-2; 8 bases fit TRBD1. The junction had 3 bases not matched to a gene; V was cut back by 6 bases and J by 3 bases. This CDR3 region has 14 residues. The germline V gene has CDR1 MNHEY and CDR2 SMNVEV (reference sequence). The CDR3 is CASRLTGDTGELFF. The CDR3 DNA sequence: TGTGCCAGCAGGCTGACAGGGGACACCGGGGAGCTGTTTTTT.

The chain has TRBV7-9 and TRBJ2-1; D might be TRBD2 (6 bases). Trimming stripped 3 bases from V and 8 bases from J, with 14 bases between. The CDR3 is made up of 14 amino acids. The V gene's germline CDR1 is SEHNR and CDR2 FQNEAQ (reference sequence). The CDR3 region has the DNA TGTGCCAGCAGCTTCACTACTAGCAACGATGAGCAGTTCTTC. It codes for CASSFTTSNDEQFF.

In DNA form, the CDR3 reads TGTGCCAGCAGCTTAGCAGCGGGTAGCTCCTACGAGCAGTACTTC. Protein product: CASSLAAGSSYEQYF. The V gene is TRBV7-2, the J gene TRBJ2-7, with D possibly matching TRBD2 (6 bases). The germline gives CDR1 SGHTA, CDR2 FQGNSA. With 0 bases removed from V and 0 bases from J, the gap between germline ends came to 9 bases. There are 15 residues in the CDR3.

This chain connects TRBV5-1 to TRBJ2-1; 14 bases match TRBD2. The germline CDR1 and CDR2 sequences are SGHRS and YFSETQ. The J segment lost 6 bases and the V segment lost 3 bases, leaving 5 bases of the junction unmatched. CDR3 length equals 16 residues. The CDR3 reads CASSSRTSGGFNEQFF. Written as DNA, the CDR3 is TGCGCCAGCAGCTCAAGGACTAGCGGGGGGTTCAATGAGCAGTTCTTC.